This T cell receptor beta chain was recorded in a study of blood T cell repertoires in COVID-19. Study-level information: The United States, Italy and Spain were the sources of the acute and convalescent COVID-19 samples. The cDNA or gDNA used as material had been derived from T cells, B-cell-depleted T cells, or PBMCs.

Germline V gene lookup returns CDR1 LGHDT and CDR2 YNNKEL (reference sequence). With V trimmed by 4 bases and J by 5 bases, 7 bases remained unmatched. This CDR3 is 18 amino acids long. This clone was found once. Measured with immunoSEQ multiplex PCR; TCRdb has only the in-frame clones, and not every one. The table has 45,000 or so clones, 80% to 90% seen once. The TCR originated in an elderly woman with COVID-19, enrolled during active disease. J is TRBJ2-2 and V is TRBV3-1 (or the pseudogene TRBV3-2); 16 positions agree with TRBD2. Specimen: peripheral blood. The CDR3 reads CASSRGTSGRVGTGELFF. CDR3 bases: TGTGCCAGCAGCCGCGGGACTAGCGGGAGGGTAGGAACCGGGGAGCTGTTTTTT.